Each of the 27 T cell receptor beta chains below was sequenced from the same sample in a study of shared clonotypes between healthy human individuals. Clones were read by immunoSEQ multiplex PCR, and TCRdb kept only the in-frame ones, dropping some. The sample shows roughly 850,000 clones, around 96% of them seen only once. Naivety among CD8 cells was defined by CD45RO negativity and positive CCR7 selection, thereby excluding terminally differentiated effector memory CD45RA+ cells. The sample taken for sequencing was naive CD8+ T cells sorted from blood. These receptors all stem from a man aged 25-40 years in good health.

The genes are TRBV7-8 and TRBJ1-2, with 11 bases identical to TRBD1. The CDR3 consists of 16 residues. Germline V gene lookup returns CDR1 SGHVS and CDR2 FQNEAQ. V lost 3 bases to trimming and J lost 2 bases; unmatched junction nucleotides: 5. CDR3 DNA sequence: TGTGCCAGCAGCTTTGACGGGACAGGGGGAAACTATGGCTACACCTTC. It is translated as CASSFDGTGGNYGYTF.

The chain has TRBV4-2 and TRBJ1-3, with 10 positions matching TRBD1. CDR3 size: 16 residues. The germline V gene encodes CDR1 LGHNA and CDR2 YNFKEQ. V was pared by 2 bases and J by 0 bases, with 1 base of the junction left unmatched. The CDR3: CASSQWTGGSGNTIYF. The CDR3 nucleotides read TGTGCCAGCAGCCAATGGACAGGGGGCTCTGGAAACACCATATATTTT.

This rearrangement joins TRBV7-3 to TRBJ2-1; 11 positions match TRBD2. V shed 4 bases, J shed 2 bases, and the junction held 1 base outside the gene matches. Germline CDR1 is SGHTA and CDR2 is FQGTGA. The CDR3 runs 15 residues. Here the CDR3 reads CASSSGLAAYNEQFF. As DNA, the CDR3 is TGTGCCAGCAGCTCGGGACTAGCGGCCTACAATGAGCAGTTCTTC. The full variable domain, in which reference TRBV7-3 and TRBJ2-1 provide the parts outside the CDR3, is GAGVSQTPSNKVTEKGKYVELRCDPISGHTALYWYRQSLGQGPEFLIYFQGTGAADDSGLPNDRFFAVRPEGSVSTLKIQRTERGDSAVYLCASSSGLAAYNEQFFGPGTRLTVL.

The CDR3 nucleotides read TGTGCCAGCAGCTGGACAGGGGGCCCTGGGGCCAACGTCCTGACTTTC. Its protein product is CASSWTGGPGANVLTF. The chain combines TRBV11-2 with TRBJ2-6; 11 bases are a match to TRBD1. The CDR3 spans 16 residues. Germline CDR1 and CDR2: SGHAT and FQNNGV. V dropped 4 bases and J dropped 2; count of bases not matched to a gene: 1.

This chain uses TRBV7-9 with TRBJ1-2; the match to TRBD1 covers 7 bases. Germline V gene data show CDR1 as SEHNR and CDR2 as FQNEAQ (reference sequence). The CDR3 has 13 residues. Trimming cost V 5 bases and J 2 bases; bases outside gene matches: 2. CDR3 residues: CASSRQGNYGYTF. DNA of the CDR3: TGTGCCAGCAGCCGACAGGGAAACTATGGCTACACCTTC. The whole variable domain, filled in from reference TRBV7-9 and TRBJ1-2, reads DTGVSQNPRHKITKRGQNVTFRCDPISEHNRLYWYRQTLGQGPEFLTYFQNEAQLEKSRLLSDRFSAERPKGSFSTLEIQRTEQGDSAMYLCASSRQGNYGYTFGSGTRLTVV.

The CDR3, as DNA: TGTGCCAGCAGTTACGATAGCGGACAGGGCTACGAGCAGTACTTC. Its protein product is CASSYDSGQGYEQYF. The gene calls are TRBV6-5 and TRBJ2-7; 8 bases fit TRBD1. The V and J ends lost 2 bases and 3 bases, in that order; junction bases with no gene match: 6. The CDR3 sequence is 15 residues long. In germline, CDR1 is MNHEY, CDR2 SVGAGI.

The rearrangement joins TRBV5-1 to TRBJ2-7, with TRBD2 as a possible D gene (6 bases). The length of the CDR3 is 17 residues. V lost 4 bases to trimming and J lost 1 base, with 21 bases between them. The germline CDR1 and CDR2 sequences are SGHRS and YFSETQ. In DNA, the CDR3 is TGCGCCAGCAGCCCACCCCGTATTGGCGGGATATCCTACGAGCAGTACTTC. Translating it yields CASSPPRIGGISYEQYF.

This sequence joins TRBV7-6 and TRBJ2-3; no definite D call. Trimming cost V 5 bases and J 0 bases, with 15 bases left between them. The germline gives CDR1 SGHVS, CDR2 FNYEAQ. The CDR3 has 16 amino acids. Written as DNA, the CDR3 is TGTGCCAGCAGCACGAGTCCCCTGGTTAGCACAGATACGCAGTATTTT. It codes for CASSTSPLVSTDTQYF.

The chain couples TRBV7-2 to TRBJ2-3, with TRBD2 identical over 12 bases. Losses at the gene ends were 3 bases for V and 4 bases for J; bases not matched to a gene: 11. The V gene's germline CDR1 is SGHTA and CDR2 FQGNSA. CDR3 length: 18 amino acids. CDR3 coding DNA: TGTGCCAGCAGCTTCCCGACTAGCGGGAGTGGTTTTGCAGATACGCAGTATTTT. This codes for CASSFPTSGSGFADTQYF.

V usage is TRBV19 and J usage is TRBJ2-3; TRBD2 agrees at 9 bases. V lost 4 bases, J lost 0 bases, and 11 bases stayed unmatched. Germline V lookup: CDR1 LNHDA, CDR2 SQIVND (reference sequence). The CDR3 totals 18 residues. The DNA of the CDR3 is TGTGCCAGTAGTACGATTAGCGGGAGCCCCCTAAGCACAGATACGCAGTATTTT. Translation: CASSTISGSPLSTDTQYF.

The rearrangement uses TRBV27 and TRBJ1-1, with a possible D match to TRBD1 (5 bases). V lost 6 bases and J lost 0, with 11 bases in between. The germline gives CDR1 MNHEY, CDR2 SMNVEV (reference sequence). CDR3 length equals 14 residues. In nucleotides, the CDR3 is TGTGCCAGCAGGGGCGACAGTATGAACACTGAAGCTTTCTTT. This gives the protein CASRGDSMNTEAFF.

The chain combines TRBV7-9 with TRBJ2-7; the match to TRBD2 covers 13 bases. The V and J ends lost 5 bases and 2 bases, in that order; junction bases with no gene match: 6. CDR3 size: 16 residues. The germline CDR1 and CDR2 sequences are SEHNR and FQNEAQ (reference sequence). The CDR3 DNA reads as TGTGCCAGCAGCGACTTTACTAGCGGGAGGGCCTACGAGCAGTACTTC. Its protein product is CASSDFTSGRAYEQYF.

V is TRBV7-9 and J is TRBJ2-7; 7 positions match TRBD1. In germline, CDR1 is SEHNR, CDR2 FQNEAQ (reference sequence). The CDR3 extends over 17 amino acids. The ends lost 5 bases at V and 1 base at J; junction bases unmatched: 14. CDR3 amino acids: CASSGTPVGDRSYEQYF. Here the CDR3 DNA reads TGTGCCAGCAGCGGAACCCCAGTTGGGGACAGATCCTACGAGCAGTACTTC.

The J gene is TRBJ1-4, the V gene TRBV6-5, with D tentatively TRBD1 (6 bases). Germline V gives CDR1 MNHEY, CDR2 SVGAGI. The CDR3 is 15 residues long. V was trimmed by 7 bases and J by 0 bases, leaving 12 bases between them. CDR3 DNA sequence: TGTGCCAGCAAGAGGGGGAGGACAACTAATGAAAAACTGTTTTTT. Amino acids: CASKRGRTTNEKLFF.

The V and J genes are TRBV9 and TRBJ2-2, with D possibly being TRBD2 (5 bases). V dropped 3 bases and J dropped 7 bases, with 10 bases sitting between them. The CDR3 covers 13 residues. Germline V gene lookup returns CDR1 SGDLS and CDR2 YYNGEE. Here the CDR3 DNA reads TGTGCCAGCAGCGAGGGTGGAGGCGGGGAGCTGTTTTTT. Its translation is CASSEGGGGELFF.

This chain uses TRBV19 with TRBJ2-3; no definite D call. There are 17 residues in the CDR3. Trimming took 3 bases from V and 2 from J, leaving 18 bases between them. Per the germline V gene, CDR1 is LNHDA and CDR2 is SQIVND (reference sequence). This CDR3 is CASSIGRGRTFTDTQYF. DNA for the CDR3: TGTGCCAGTAGTATCGGACGTGGCCGAACCTTCACAGATACGCAGTATTTT.

The chain recombines TRBV7-6 with TRBJ2-1, with D unresolved. CDR3 length: 14 amino acids. The V end was cut by 1 base, the J end by 0 bases, with 4 bases between. The V gene's germline CDR1 is SGHVS and CDR2 FNYEAQ. The chain's CDR3 is CASSLESSYNEQFF. The CDR3 DNA sequence: TGTGCCAGCAGCTTAGAGAGCTCCTACAATGAGCAGTTCTTC.

The gene calls are TRBV4-1 and TRBJ2-7; D may be TRBD2 (5 bases). The CDR3 is made up of 16 amino acids. V lost 0 bases and J lost 5, with 17 bases in between. From germline, CDR1 is MGHRA and CDR2 YSYEKL. CDR3 in amino acids: CASSQDLPGFRDEQYF. CDR3 coding DNA: TGCGCCAGCAGCCAAGATCTACCGGGATTCCGGGACGAGCAGTACTTC.

About this clone: Other nucleotide sequences in the sample specify the same CDR3. CDR3 nucleotide sequence: TGTGCCAGCAGCTTCGGGACCGCGTCCTACGAGCAGTACTTC. It codes for CASSFGTASYEQYF. This chain joins TRBV11-2 and TRBJ2-7, with D perhaps TRBD1 or TRBD2 (5 bases each). The CDR3 has 14 amino acids. Germline lookup yields CDR1 SGHAT and CDR2 FQNNGV. The V gene lost 3 bases and the J gene lost 1 base, with 10 bases spanning the gap.

This chain links TRBV27 with TRBJ1-5; D gene uncertain. Trimming shortened V by 5 bases and J by 4 bases, and 6 bases separated the two germline ends. The CDR3 covers 12 residues. CDR1 is MNHEY and CDR2 is SMNVEV in the germline V gene (reference sequence). CDR3 region: CASSPLNQPQHF. The CDR3 DNA sequence: TGTGCCAGCAGTCCCCTAAATCAGCCCCAGCATTTT.

V is TRBV9 and J is TRBJ2-1; TRBD2 aligns across 8 bases. Trimming took 1 base from V and 8 from J; bases not matched to a gene: 8. CDR3 size: 15 residues. Per the germline V gene, CDR1 is SGDLS and CDR2 is YYNGEE. For the CDR3, the DNA is TGTGCCAGCAGCGTAAGCGGGAGAGGGATCGATGAGCAGTTCTTC. Translating it yields CASSVSGRGIDEQFF.

The rearrangement joins TRBV7-2 to TRBJ2-7; 10 bases map to TRBD2. CDR1 and CDR2 from the germline V gene are SGHTA and FQGNSA. V was pared by 3 bases and J by 6 bases, with 5 bases of the junction left unmatched. The CDR3 consists of 14 residues. CDR3 sequence: CASSLASGSGEQYF. CDR3 coding DNA: TGTGCCAGCAGCTTGGCTAGCGGGAGCGGCGAGCAGTACTTC. The whole variable domain, filled in from reference TRBV7-2 and TRBJ2-7, reads GAGVSQSPSNKVTEKGKDVELRCDPISGHTALYWYRQSLGQGLEFLIYFQGNSAPDKSGLPSDRFSAERTGGSVSTLTIQRTQQEDSAVYLCASSLASGSGEQYFGPGTRLTVT.

This clone was counted once. The chain has TRBV4-3 and TRBJ1-5, with TRBD1 identical over 11 bases. The trim removed 1 base at V and 6 bases at J, leaving 2 bases unmatched. CDR1 and CDR2 from the germline V gene are LGHNA and YSLEER. The CDR3 consists of 15 residues. The CDR3 DNA follows: TGCGCCAGCAGCCAAGGGACAGGGGGCGGTCAGCCCCAGCATTTT. Its translation: CASSQGTGGGQPQHF.

The chain carries TRBV5-1 and TRBJ2-1, with 11 positions matching TRBD2. Losses at the gene ends were 0 bases for V and 9 bases for J; bases not matched to a gene: 17. This CDR3 is built from 19 residues. Germline assignment: CDR1 SGHRS and CDR2 YFSETQ. The chain's CDR3 is CASSLAYSPGLADASEQFF. The CDR3, as DNA: TGCGCCAGCAGCTTGGCTTACTCGCCGGGACTAGCGGACGCCAGTGAGCAGTTCTTC.

The chain links TRBV19 to TRBJ2-3, with D perhaps TRBD1 (5 bases). Trimming pared 4 bases from V and 5 bases from J, leaving 7 bases between. The CDR3 is 12 residues long. Germline values: CDR1 LNHDA, CDR2 SQIVND (reference sequence). The CDR3 nucleotides are TGTGCCAGTAGTACCCAGGGAGATACGCAGTATTTT. Protein product: CASSTQGDTQYF.

This chain uses TRBV6-4 with TRBJ2-1, with no clear D. V lost 4 bases, J lost 3 bases, and 7 bases lay in between. In germline, CDR1 is MRHNA, CDR2 SNTAGT. The CDR3 covers 13 residues. The CDR3 spells CASSGGYYNEQFF. DNA for the CDR3: TGTGCCAGCAGTGGTGGCTACTACAATGAGCAGTTCTTC.

The rearrangement uses TRBV5-1 and TRBJ2-1; 7 bases align to TRBD2. CDR1 is SGHRS, CDR2 YFSETQ, per germline. J gave up 1 base and V 4 bases, and 8 bases lay outside the gene matches. This CDR3 is 16 amino acids long. The CDR3 region has the DNA TGCGCCAGCAGCAGAGGACTAGGGATTTCCTACAATGAGCAGTTCTTC. Its protein product is CASSRGLGISYNEQFF. Using reference TRBV5-1 and TRBJ2-1 for the parts outside the CDR3, the full variable domain is KAGVTQTPRYLIKTRGQQVTLSCSPISGHRSVSWYQQTPGQGLQFLFEYFSETQRNKGNFPGRFSGRQFSNSRSEMNVSTLELGDSALYLCASSRGLGISYNEQFFGPGTRLTVL.